The 22 T cell receptor beta chains listed next were all sequenced from one sample in a study of OX40 agonist ivuxolimab in advanced cancers. TCRdb's table, derived via immunoSEQ multiplex PCR, lists solely in-frame clones and lacks some. The sample lists about 34,000 clones, 80% to 95% occurring once. Sequenced material: CD4+ or CD8+ T cells sorted from blood, taken in a trial of the OX40 agonist ivuxolimab. The receptors were gathered from an adult with an advanced solid tumor such as melanoma, head and neck, liver or kidney cancer.

This chain uses TRBV28 with TRBJ2-7, with D possibly being TRBD2 (5 bases). The CDR3 contains 14 residues. CDR1 is MDHEN, CDR2 SYDVKM, per germline. V was clipped by 6 bases and J by 5 bases, with 17 bases between them. The CDR3 protein is CASSTPGNSDEQYF. The CDR3, as DNA: TGTGCCAGCAGCACCCCGGGGAATTCCGACGAGCAGTACTTC.

The chain is built from TRBV7-2 and TRBJ2-1; D gene ambiguous. In germline, CDR1 is SGHTA, CDR2 FQGNSA. The CDR3 covers 15 residues. The ends were cut back, 4 bases at V and 4 bases at J, with 14 bases in the middle. CDR3: CASSSLRRLYNEQFF. The CDR3 DNA sequence: TGTGCCAGCAGCTCGCTACGGCGACTTTACAATGAGCAGTTCTTC.

The genes are TRBV28 and TRBJ2-3, with no clear D. The V gene's germline CDR1 is MDHEN and CDR2 SYDVKM. The CDR3 contains 15 residues. Trimming took 1 base from V and 0 from J, leaving 8 bases between them. The chain's CDR3 is CASSLYPVSTDTQYF. DNA of the CDR3: TGTGCCAGCAGTTTATATCCTGTTAGCACAGATACGCAGTATTTT. Supplemented by reference TRBV28 and TRBJ2-3, the full variable domain reads DVKVTQSSRYLVKRTGEKVFLECVQDMDHENMFWYRQDPGLGLRLIYFSYDVKMKEKGDIPEGYSVSREKKERFSLILESASTNQTSMYLCASSLYPVSTDTQYFGPGTRLTVL.

This clone was recorded once. The V gene is TRBV28, the J gene TRBJ2-7, with TRBD2 as a possible D gene (6 bases). Deletions cut 3 bases from V and 5 bases from J, with 14 bases between. Germline CDR1 MDHEN, CDR2 SYDVKM. CDR3 length equals 14 residues. The CDR3 DNA reads TGTGCCAGCAGTTTCCCGGGGGAGGTGGACGAGCAGTACTTC. It encodes CASSFPGEVDEQYF.

The chain has TRBV19 and TRBJ2-7; TRBD2 aligns across 10 bases. The CDR3 runs 15 residues. Germline V gene data show CDR1 as LNHDA and CDR2 as SQIVND (reference sequence). V lost 10 bases to trimming and J lost 2 bases; unmatched junction nucleotides: 11. CDR3 protein: CATSRSLAGPYEQYF. The CDR3 DNA follows: TGTGCCACCTCCCGTTCACTAGCGGGACCCTACGAGCAGTACTTC.

The chain has TRBV4-1 and TRBJ1-3, with D possibly matching TRBD1 (5 bases). The V gene lost 0 bases and the J gene lost 4 bases, with 7 bases spanning the gap. Germline V lookup: CDR1 MGHRA, CDR2 YSYEKL. The CDR3 has 14 amino acids. CDR3 sequence (DNA): TGCGCCAGCAGCCAAGAACGGACAGGAAACACCATATATTTT. This gives the protein CASSQERTGNTIYF.

The chain has TRBV19 and TRBJ2-5, with D unclear. Trimming cost V 5 bases and J 1 base, with 14 bases left between them. The CDR3 has 15 residues. Germline CDR1 LNHDA, CDR2 SQIVND (reference sequence). The CDR3 loop reads CASSPRLRGQETQYF. The CDR3 bases are TGTGCCAGTAGTCCCCGATTAAGAGGCCAAGAGACCCAGTACTTC.

The gene calls are TRBV5-1 and TRBJ1-1; D is perhaps TRBD1 (5 bases). CDR3 length equals 14 residues. V shed 4 bases and J shed 5 bases, with 15 bases lying between them. The germline gives CDR1 SGHRS, CDR2 YFSETQ. The CDR3 nucleotides read TGCGCCAGCAGCCCGGGACCGCGGAGTACTGAAGCTTTCTTT. Translated, it gives CASSPGPRSTEAFF.

In this sample, this clone turned up once. V is TRBV28 and J is TRBJ1-5; no clear D. CDR1 and CDR2 from the germline V gene are MDHEN and SYDVKM. CDR3 length: 12 residues. V lost 8 bases and J lost 6, with 11 bases in between. The CDR3 DNA is TGTGCCAGCGAAAAGGGAATTCAGCCCCAGCATTTT. Translated: CASEKGIQPQHF.

This chain connects TRBV7-9 to TRBJ2-7; TRBD2 agrees at 7 bases. The germline gives CDR1 SEHNR, CDR2 FQNEAQ (reference sequence). J lost 3 bases, V lost 5 bases, and 7 bases had no gene match. The CDR3 totals 14 residues. CDR3 in amino acids: CASSISGNSYEQYF. The CDR3 DNA is TGTGCCAGCAGCATAAGCGGGAATAGCTACGAGCAGTACTTC. Complete variable domain (other parts from reference TRBV7-9 and TRBJ2-7): DTGVSQNPRHKITKRGQNVTFRCDPISEHNRLYWYRQTLGQGPEFLTYFQNEAQLEKSRLLSDRFSAERPKGSFSTLEIQRTEQGDSAMYLCASSISGNSYEQYFGPGTRLTVT.

The chain combines TRBV6-5 with TRBJ2-5, with D maybe TRBD1 (6 bases). V lost 8 bases, J lost 5 bases, and 15 bases lay in between. Germline V gene lookup returns CDR1 MNHEY and CDR2 SVGAGI. The CDR3 runs 13 residues. The CDR3 sequence: CASSTGFGETQYF. The CDR3 DNA follows: TGTGCCAGCTCTACAGGGTTTGGGGAGACCCAGTACTTC.

The V gene is TRBV4-1, the J gene TRBJ2-7, with TRBD2 identical over 7 bases. Germline V gives CDR1 MGHRA, CDR2 YSYEKL. The length of the CDR3 is 13 residues. Germline trimming cut 4 bases from V and 6 bases from J; bases unmatched to any gene: 6. The CDR3 bases are TGCGCCAGCAGCCGGGGGGGAAGAAGCGAGCAGTACTTC. It translates to CASSRGGRSEQYF.

This clone appeared a single time. The chain couples TRBV18 to TRBJ2-2; D not resolved. The CDR3 has 16 amino acids. V shed 6 bases and J shed 0 bases, with 14 bases lying between them. Germline V gene lookup returns CDR1 KGHSH and CDR2 LQKENI. The CDR3 DNA sequence: TGTGCCAGCTCTTCTGAGCTGACCGCGAACACCGGGGAGCTGTTTTTT. This gives the protein CASSSELTANTGELFF.

The chain carries TRBV28 and TRBJ1-1, with D possibly being TRBD1 (6 bases). This CDR3 has 14 amino acids. With 5 bases removed from V and 5 bases from J, the gap between germline ends came to 15 bases. Per the germline V gene, CDR1 is MDHEN and CDR2 is SYDVKM. The DNA of the CDR3 is TGTGCCAGCAGTGGCGGCAGGGGTGGTACTGAAGCTTTCTTT. The encoded protein is CASSGGRGGTEAFF.

This clone was counted once. V is TRBV28 and J is TRBJ2-1; D perhaps matches TRBD2 (6 bases). Trimming took off 4 bases at V and 16 bases at J, with 23 bases between the two ends. CDR1 and CDR2 (germline): MDHEN, SYDVKM. The CDR3 has 14 residues. The CDR3 nucleotides are TGTGCCAGCAGTTCCACCCCTGGGGCGGACGGGGGATTCTTC. This gives the protein CASSSTPGADGGFF.

The chain is built from TRBV5-4 and TRBJ2-7; no reliable D call. The CDR3 has 12 amino acids. Germline CDR1 reads SGHNT; CDR2 reads YYREEE (reference sequence). V was clipped by 4 bases and J by 4 bases, with 9 bases between them. The CDR3 DNA is TGTGCCAGCAGCAAGGACCTATACGAGCAGTACTTC. The encoded protein is CASSKDLYEQYF. Variable domain in full (rest from reference TRBV5-4 and TRBJ2-7): ETGVTQSPTHLIKTRGQQVTLRCSSQSGHNTVSWYQQALGQGPQFIFQYYREEENGRGNFPPRFSGLQFPNYSSELNVNALELDDSALYLCASSKDLYEQYFGPGTRLTVT.

The CDR3 bases are TGCGCCAGCGGAGACGGGACCGCAGCAGAGACCCAGTACTTC. It yields the protein CASGDGTAAETQYF. The rearrangement uses TRBV5-1 and TRBJ2-5; possibly TRBD1 or TRBD2 for D (5 bases each). The length of the CDR3 is 14 residues. Germline V gene data show CDR1 as SGHRS and CDR2 as YFSETQ. V was cut by 7 bases and J by 4 bases, with 17 bases left in between.

This chain connects TRBV4-1 to TRBJ1-5, with D hard to call. The CDR3 runs 16 residues. The V and J ends lost 0 bases and 3 bases respectively, with 12 bases between them. Germline CDR1 reads MGHRA; CDR2 reads YSYEKL. CDR3 in DNA: TGCGCCAGCAGCCAAGATTGGGCGGGTAACAATCAGCCCCAGCATTTT. It yields the protein CASSQDWAGNNQPQHF.

This clone was observed a single time. The chain couples TRBV30 to TRBJ2-7, with TRBD2 matching 7 bases. After removal of 0 bases from V and 2 bases from J, the junction contained 4 bases not matched to a gene. The CDR3 contains 14 residues. In germline, CDR1 is GTSNPN, CDR2 SVGIG (reference sequence). The CDR3 spells CAWSVRGVTYEQYF. The CDR3 region has the DNA TGTGCCTGGAGTGTACGGGGGGTAACCTACGAGCAGTACTTC.

This chain connects TRBV9 to TRBJ2-1, with D maybe TRBD2 (6 bases). V was pared by 3 bases and J by 7 bases, with 14 bases between. The CDR3 has 14 residues. Germline V gene lookup returns CDR1 SGDLS and CDR2 YYNGEE. The CDR3 loop is CASSAGTSRNEQFF. As DNA, the CDR3 is TGTGCCAGCAGCGCCGGGACTTCGAGGAATGAGCAGTTCTTC.

The chain links TRBV6-6 to TRBJ1-4; perhaps TRBD1 as D (5 bases). Trimming stripped 5 bases from V and 3 bases from J, with 16 bases between. This CDR3 region has 16 residues. Per the germline V gene, CDR1 is MNHNY and CDR2 is SVGAGI (reference sequence). The chain's CDR3 is CASSPAGGTSNEKLFF. The CDR3 DNA reads TGTGCCAGCAGTCCCGCGGGTGGGACGTCTAATGAAAAACTGTTTTTT.

The gene calls are TRBV5-1 and TRBJ2-2; TRBD2 matches 9 bases. This CDR3 comprises 16 residues. V shed 5 bases and J 5 bases; nucleotides not matched to a gene: 10. The germline V gene encodes CDR1 SGHRS and CDR2 YFSETQ. DNA of the CDR3: TGCGCCAGCAGTAGGGCGGGAGGGCGGTCGACCGGGGAGCTGTTTTTT. This sequence encodes CASSRAGGRSTGELFF.